This T cell receptor (beta chain) comes out of a study of OX40 agonist ivuxolimab in advanced cancers. Overall study context: Patients were infused with ivuxolimab every 2 weeks at 0.01 to 10 mg/kg. Prior checkpoint blockade (anti-PD-1, anti-PD-L1 or anti-CTLA-4) was permitted; approximately 44% had it. Study-wide results and caveats: Nonresponders included some who also had low normalized T-cell clonal expansion.

CDR3 size: 13 residues. Trimming removed 4 bases from V and 0 bases from J, with 7 bases in between. Germline assignment: CDR1 SGHKS and CDR2 YYEKEE (reference sequence). Libraries were prepared by immunoSEQ multiplex PCR; TCRdb keeps only in-frame clonotypes and omits some of them. Seen here are 35,000 to 45,000 clones, about nine tenths observed once, and the top ten hold under 30%. Notes on this clone: The target antigen is unknown.

The sequences come from CD4+ or CD8+ T cells sorted from blood, collected in a trial of the OX40 agonist ivuxolimab. This receptor was obtained from an adult with an advanced solid tumor such as melanoma, head and neck, liver or kidney cancer. The rearrangement links TRBV5-5 to TRBJ1-1; D is ambiguous. The CDR3 spells CASSEQVNTEAFF. As DNA, the CDR3 is TGTGCCAGCAGCGAGCAAGTGAACACTGAAGCTTTCTTT.